This TCR beta chain was recorded in a study of blood T cell repertoires in COVID-19. Study-wide background: Samples representing acute and convalescent COVID-19 were sourced from the United States, Italy and Spain. T cells, B-cell-depleted T cells, or PBMCs supplied cDNA or gDNA.

Unmatched junction bases numbered 4, after V lost 2 bases and J lost 0 bases. This CDR3 region has 17 residues. Authors' methods: The authors estimated nucleated cell counts from reference gene primer amplification. Profiled with immunoSEQ multiplex PCR; TCRdb holds only in-frame clones, not every one. V, J and clone size derive from that table, while D and trimming were established from the DNA sequence. The repertoire holds about 44,000 clones, with under 90% as singletons. The sequenced material came from peripheral blood. This chain uses TRBV23-1 with TRBJ1-5; 10 bases align to TRBD1. TRBV23-1 is identified as an open reading frame with a role that is uncertain. This TCR derives from a human donor in a cohort sampled during active COVID-19. Here the CDR3 reads CASSQQDRGYSNQPQHF. In DNA, the CDR3 is TGCGCCAGCAGTCAACAGGACAGGGGGTATAGCAATCAGCCCCAGCATTTT.